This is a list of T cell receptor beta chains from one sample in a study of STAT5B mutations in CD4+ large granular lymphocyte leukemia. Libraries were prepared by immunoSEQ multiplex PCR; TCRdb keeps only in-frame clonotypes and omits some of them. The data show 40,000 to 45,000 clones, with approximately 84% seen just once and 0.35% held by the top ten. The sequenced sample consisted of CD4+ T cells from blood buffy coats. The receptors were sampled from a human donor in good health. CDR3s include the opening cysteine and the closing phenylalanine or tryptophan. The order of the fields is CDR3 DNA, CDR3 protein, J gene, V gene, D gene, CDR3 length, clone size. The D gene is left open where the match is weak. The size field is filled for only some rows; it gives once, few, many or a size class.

TGTGCCAGCAGTCAATCGGCCGGGCTTAATGAAAAACTGTTTTTT | CASSQSAGLNEKLFF | TRBJ1-4 | TRBV27 | NA | 15 | once
TGTGCCTGGAGTGTATTCACAGATACGCAGTATTTT | CAWSVFTDTQYF | TRBJ2-3 | TRBV30 | NA | 12 | NA
TGTGCCTTCGTCCCAAGCCGGGACACTGTCTACAATGAGCAGTTCTTC | CAFVPSRDTVYNEQFF | TRBJ2-1 | TRBV30 | NA | 16 | NA
TGTGCCAGCAGTGAAGCGGTGGACAGGGTCAACTATGGCTACACCTTC | CASSEAVDRVNYGYTF | TRBJ1-2 | TRBV6-1 | TRBD1 | 16 | NA
TGTGCCAGCAGCAAACTAGTAAACACCGGGGAGCTGTTTTTT | CASSKLVNTGELFF | TRBJ2-2 | TRBV7-3 | NA | 14 | NA
TGTGCCAGCAGTCTCGACCTCCAGGGAGAGGGCACAGATACGCAGTATTTT | CASSLDLQGEGTDTQYF | TRBJ2-3 | TRBV27 | NA | 17 | NA
TGTGCCAGCAGTTACGGGAACACCGGGGAGCTGTTTTTT | CASSYGNTGELFF | TRBJ2-2 | TRBV27 | NA | 13 | NA
TGTGCCAGCAGCCCGGGGGGAAAGAACACTGAAGCTTTCTTT | CASSPGGKNTEAFF | TRBJ1-1 | TRBV5-4 | NA | 14 | NA
TGTGCCAGCAGGGGGTCGACAGGGGGCCTCTCTGGAAACACCATATATTTT | CASRGSTGGLSGNTIYF | TRBJ1-3 | TRBV2 | TRBD1 | 17 | NA
TGTGCCAGCAGCTTAGCGGGGGGGCGTCAAGAGACCCAGTACTTC | CASSLAGGRQETQYF | TRBJ2-5 | TRBV7-3 | TRBD2 | 15 | few
TGTGCCAGCAGCGTAGAGCGGTACAATGAGCAGTTCTTC | CASSVERYNEQFF | TRBJ2-1 | TRBV9 | NA | 13 | NA
TGTGCCAGCAGTTTACGTGGCTATGGCTACACCTTC | CASSLRGYGYTF | TRBJ1-2 | TRBV28 | NA | 12 | NA
TGTGCCAGCAGCGTCGCAGGGGGAACTAATGAAAAACTGTTTTTT | CASSVAGGTNEKLFF | TRBJ1-4 | TRBV5-5 | TRBD1 | 15 | NA
TGTGCCGCCGTCGATAGCGGGAGTTTCTACAATGAGCAGTTCTTC | CAAVDSGSFYNEQFF | TRBJ2-1 | TRBV2 | TRBD2 | 15 | NA
TGTGCCAGCAGCTTCGGTAGGCCCCCAGAGACCCAGTACTTC | CASSFGRPPETQYF | TRBJ2-5 | TRBV5-6 | NA | 14 | few
TGTGCCAGCAGTTACACGACGACAGGGTCTAACTATGGCTACACCTTC | CASSYTTTGSNYGYTF | TRBJ1-2 | TRBV6-5 | TRBD1 | 16 | NA